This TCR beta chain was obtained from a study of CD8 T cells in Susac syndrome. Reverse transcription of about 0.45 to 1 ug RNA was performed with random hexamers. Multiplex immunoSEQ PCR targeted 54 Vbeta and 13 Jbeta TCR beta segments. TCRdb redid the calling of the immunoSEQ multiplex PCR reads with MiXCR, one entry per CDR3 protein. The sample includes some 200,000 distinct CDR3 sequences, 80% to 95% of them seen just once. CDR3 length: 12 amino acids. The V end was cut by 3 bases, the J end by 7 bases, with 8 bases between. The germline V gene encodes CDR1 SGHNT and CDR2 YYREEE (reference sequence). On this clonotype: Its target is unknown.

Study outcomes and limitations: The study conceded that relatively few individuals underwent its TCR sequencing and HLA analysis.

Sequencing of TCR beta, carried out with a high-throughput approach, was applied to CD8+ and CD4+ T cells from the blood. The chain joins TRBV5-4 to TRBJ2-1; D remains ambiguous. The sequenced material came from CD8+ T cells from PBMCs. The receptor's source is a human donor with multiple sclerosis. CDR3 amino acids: CASSSGSNEQFF. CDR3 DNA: TGTGCCAGCAGCTCCGGATCTAATGAGCAGTTCTTC.